Sequencing of this T cell receptor beta chain was carried out in a study of T cells after yellow fever vaccination. V lost 1 base, J lost 8 bases, and 7 bases stayed unmatched. The CDR3 sequence is 15 residues long. Germline CDR1 and CDR2: SGHTA and FQGTGA. For TCR, cDNA came from 5'RACE template switching, which added a universal primer site and UMIs. TCRdb recomputed calls from the 5' RACE reads with MiXCR, one row per CDR3 protein. The sample holds roughly 170,000 distinct CDR3 sequences; 6.2% are singletons and the top ten take approximately 3%. The receptor was derived from a man younger than 35 who received the YFV17D yellow fever vaccine. This rearrangement joins TRBV7-3 to TRBJ2-1; TRBD2 aligns across 8 bases. The input for sequencing was CD4+ T cells sorted from PBMCs, taken on the day of the first yellow fever vaccination. The CDR3 loop is CASSLNPGGADEQFF. The CDR3 region has the DNA TGTGCCAGCAGCTTAAATCCGGGGGGGGCGGATGAGCAGTTCTTC.